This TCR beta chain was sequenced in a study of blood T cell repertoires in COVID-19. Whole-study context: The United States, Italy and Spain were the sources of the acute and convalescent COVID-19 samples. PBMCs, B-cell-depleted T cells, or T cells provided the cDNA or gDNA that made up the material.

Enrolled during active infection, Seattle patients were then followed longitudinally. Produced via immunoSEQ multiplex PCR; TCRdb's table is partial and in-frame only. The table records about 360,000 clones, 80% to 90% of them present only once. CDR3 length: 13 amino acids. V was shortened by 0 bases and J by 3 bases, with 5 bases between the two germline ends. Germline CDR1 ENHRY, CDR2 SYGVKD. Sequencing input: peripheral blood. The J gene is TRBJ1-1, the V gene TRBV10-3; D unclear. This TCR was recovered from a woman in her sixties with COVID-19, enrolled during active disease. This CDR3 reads CAISESEDTEAFF. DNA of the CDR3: TGTGCCATCAGTGAGTCGGAGGACACTGAAGCTTTCTTT.